These 32 T cell receptor beta chains originate from one sample sequenced in a study of early T cells in non-severe SARS-CoV-2 infection. In TCRdb, the 5' RACE reads were re-called with MiXCR into one record per CDR3 protein. The top ten hold roughly 3.2% of the sample, which has roughly 66,000 distinct CDR3 sequences, approximately 9.1% seen once. Sequencing was performed on whole blood. All receptors derive from an adult who was a healthcare worker with PCR-confirmed SARS-CoV-2 infection or an uninfected control (not recorded which).

This clonotype was counted only a few times. The genes are TRBV5-1 and TRBJ2-2; TRBD2 aligns across 10 bases. Losses at the gene ends were 4 bases for V and 7 bases for J; bases not matched to a gene: 10. CDR1 and CDR2 from the germline V gene are SGHRS and YFSETQ. This CDR3 is 16 amino acids long. The chain's CDR3 is CASSPTSGIPNGELFF. The DNA of the CDR3 is TGCGCCAGCAGCCCCACTAGCGGGATCCCAAACGGGGAGCTGTTTTTT.

This clonotype was counted between two and nine times. The chain uses TRBV7-3 and TRBJ2-3, with TRBD2 identical over 13 bases. CDR1 and CDR2 from the germline V gene are SGHTA and FQGTGA. V shed 5 bases, J shed 5 bases, and the junction held 1 base outside the gene matches. The CDR3 contains 14 residues. CDR3 sequence reads: CASSRTSGRDTQYF. Written as DNA, the CDR3 is TGTGCCAGCAGCCGGACTAGCGGGAGAGATACGCAGTATTTT.

The J gene is TRBJ1-1, the V gene TRBV29-1, with D possibly TRBD1 on 6 matching bases. The CDR3 loop spans 11 amino acids. The germline V gene encodes CDR1 SQVTM and CDR2 ANQGSEA. V lost 4 bases and J 6 bases, leaving 9 bases between the germline ends. This CDR3 is CSVGAGAEAFF. CDR3 in DNA: TGCAGCGTTGGGGCAGGGGCTGAAGCTTTCTTT.

This clonotype was detected ten times or more. The rearrangement links TRBV5-1 to TRBJ2-1; D is perhaps TRBD1 or TRBD2 (5 bases each). The germline V gene encodes CDR1 SGHRS and CDR2 YFSETQ. V lost 0 bases, J lost 7 bases, and 20 bases lay in between. The CDR3 has 17 amino acids. The CDR3 nucleotides read TGCGCCAGCAGCTTGGACGGGAACAGGTTTGAAATGAATGAGCAGTTCTTC. Translating gives CASSLDGNRFEMNEQFF.

This clonotype has a handful of counts. The CDR3 reads CASSSRLAGGPRLYEQYF. DNA of the CDR3: TGTGCCAGCAGTTCGCGACTAGCGGGAGGGCCAAGACTGTACGAGCAGTACTTC. The genes are TRBV12-3 or TRBV12-4 and TRBJ2-7, with 14 bases matching TRBD2. The V segment lost 4 bases and the J segment 4 bases; nucleotides outside the gene matches: 12. The CDR3 length is 18 residues.

This clonotype appeared a single time. The V and J genes are TRBV7-9 and TRBJ2-7, with TRBD1 matching 8 bases. CDR1 is SEHNR and CDR2 is FQNEAQ in the germline V gene (reference sequence). The J segment lost 1 base and the V segment lost 4 bases, leaving 0 bases of the junction unmatched. The CDR3 length is 13 residues. The CDR3 DNA follows: TGTGCCAGCAGCTACAGGGGGTCCTACGAGCAGTACTTC. Its translation is CASSYRGSYEQYF.

This clonotype has just a few counts. The rearrangement links TRBV29-1 to TRBJ1-1; D gene unclear. Germline V gene lookup returns CDR1 SQVTM and CDR2 ANQGSEA. V lost 2 bases to trimming and J lost 1 base, with 5 bases between them. This CDR3 region has 12 residues. CDR3 protein: CSVERQNTEAFF. The CDR3 DNA reads TGCAGCGTTGAAAGGCAGAACACTGAAGCTTTCTTT.

A word on this clonotype: A read error may account for a junction end that differs from germline. CDR3 nucleotide sequence: TGTGCCAGCAGTTTAGTCCCCGGGGACGAGACCCAGTACTTC. Amino acid sequence: CASSLVPGDETQYF. This chain uses TRBV7-2 with TRBJ2-5, with D tentatively TRBD1 or TRBD2 (5 bases each). The CDR3 extends over 14 amino acids. Germline-derived CDR1 and CDR2 are SGHTA and FQGNSA.

In its sample, this clonotype was seen a few times. This rearrangement joins TRBV6-5 to TRBJ1-6; possibly TRBD1 for D (6 bases). V lost 7 bases, J lost 8 bases, and 15 bases lay in between. The CDR3 covers 14 residues. The V gene's germline CDR1 is MNHEY and CDR2 SVGAGI. The CDR3 nucleotides read TGTGCCAGCACCCAAACGGGGGGCTATTCACCCCTCCACTTT. This sequence encodes CASTQTGGYSPLHF.

This clonotype was counted between two and nine times. V usage is TRBV29-1 and J usage is TRBJ2-5; 10 bases fit TRBD2. The CDR3 extends over 12 amino acids. The V gene end was trimmed by 7 bases and the J gene end by 3 bases; junction bases not matched to a gene: 2. Germline-derived CDR1 and CDR2 are SQVTM and ANQGSEA. The CDR3 sequence is CSGLAGEETQYF. The CDR3 region has the DNA TGCAGCGGGCTAGCGGGAGAAGAGACCCAGTACTTC.

The V call is TRBV5-1, the J call TRBJ2-3; D unclear. Germline assignment: CDR1 SGHRS and CDR2 YFSETQ. CDR3 length: 16 residues. The V gene lost 0 bases and the J gene lost 0 bases, with 11 bases spanning the gap. As DNA, the CDR3 is TGCGCCAGCAGCTTGGAGGGAAGGGCTAGCACAGATACGCAGTATTTT. This translates into CASSLEGRASTDTQYF.

The table lists this clonotype with a few counts. This chain connects TRBV25-1 to TRBJ2-5; 7 nucleotides agree with TRBD1. In germline, CDR1 is MGHDK, CDR2 SYGVNS. The CDR3 is 14 amino acids. The ends lost 6 bases at V and 4 bases at J; junction bases unmatched: 8. The CDR3 DNA is TGTGCCAGCAGCTTTAGACAGGGTTCAGAGACCCAGTACTTC. This translates into CASSFRQGSETQYF.

This clonotype was counted at least ten times. CDR3 residues: CSVEDGVGFSEQYF. The CDR3 nucleotides read TGCAGCGTTGAAGATGGTGTGGGGTTCAGCGAGCAGTACTTC. The rearrangement uses TRBV29-1 and TRBJ2-7; the D is unclear. V lost 0 bases, J lost 6 bases, and 15 bases lay in between. The germline V gene encodes CDR1 SQVTM and CDR2 ANQGSEA. The CDR3 is 14 residues long.

The chain joins TRBV7-6 to TRBJ2-7, with 12 bases that match TRBD1. Germline CDR1 is SGHVS and CDR2 is FNYEAQ. V gave up 3 bases and J gave up 5 bases; unmatched junction bases: 8. The CDR3 sequence is 16 residues long. CDR3 loop: CASSLGQGARRNEQYF. CDR3 in DNA: TGTGCCAGCAGCTTGGGACAGGGGGCGAGGAGGAACGAGCAGTACTTC. Combining the CDR3 with reference TRBV7-6 and TRBJ2-7 gives the whole variable domain GAGVSQSPRYKVTKRGQDVALRCDPISGHVSLYWYRQALGQGPEFLTYFNYEAQQDKSGLPNDRFSAERPEGSISTLTIQRTEQRDSAMYRCASSLGQGARRNEQYFGPGTRLTVT.

The rearrangement joins TRBV7-2 to TRBJ1-1, with 8 bases fitting TRBD1. V dropped 4 bases and J dropped 3; count of bases not matched to a gene: 7. Germline lookup yields CDR1 SGHTA and CDR2 FQGNSA. This CDR3 is built from 15 residues. The CDR3 loop is CASSSRTGRYTEAFF. The CDR3 nucleotides read TGTGCCAGCAGCTCCCGGACAGGGAGGTACACTGAAGCTTTCTTT.

There are a few counts of this clonotype. The chain employs TRBV6-5 and TRBJ2-7; D is possibly TRBD2 (5 bases). The CDR3 consists of 15 residues. The V end lost 0 bases, the J end lost 0 bases, and 9 bases lay between the germline ends. Germline V gene lookup returns CDR1 MNHEY and CDR2 SVGAGI. Written as DNA, the CDR3 is TGTGCCAGCAGTTACTCCGGCGGGTTCTCCTACGAGCAGTACTTC. Protein product: CASSYSGGFSYEQYF.

The V and J genes are TRBV5-1 and TRBJ1-1, with TRBD1 matching 7 bases. The ends lost 6 bases at V and 0 bases at J; junction bases unmatched: 11. The V gene's germline CDR1 is SGHRS and CDR2 YFSETQ. This CDR3 contains 16 residues. The DNA for the CDR3 is TGCGCCAGCACCGAGACAGGGATTTTCGTGAACACTGAAGCTTTCTTT. Protein product: CASTETGIFVNTEAFF.

The chain employs TRBV11-2 and TRBJ2-7; 11 nucleotides line up with TRBD2. Germline values: CDR1 SGHAT, CDR2 FQNNGV. The junction had 12 bases not matched to a gene; V was cut back by 5 bases and J by 3 bases. There are 17 residues in the CDR3. The CDR3 bases are TGTGCCAGCAGCCCGAACTTGGGGACTAGCGGTTACTACGAGCAGTACTTC. This encodes CASSPNLGTSGYYEQYF.

In its sample, this clonotype was seen many times. One end of the junction varies from germline; a read error may be responsible. The J gene is TRBJ2-3, the V gene TRBV29-1, with D maybe TRBD1 (6 bases). The CDR3 length is 14 residues. Germline V gives CDR1 SQVTM, CDR2 ANQGSEA. CDR3 coding DNA: TGCAGCGGAAGGGGGTCTCCTACCTCAGAGACGCAGTATTTT. It is translated as CSGRGSPTSETQYF.

The gene calls are TRBV7-3 and TRBJ2-1; perhaps D is TRBD1 or TRBD2 (5 bases each). Germline CDR1 is SGHTA and CDR2 is FQGTGA. This CDR3 region has 13 residues. V lost 4 bases and J lost 9, with 13 bases in between. In nucleotides, the CDR3 is TGTGCCAGCAGCTCCGGGACCTACTCTGAGCAGTTCTTC. This gives the protein CASSSGTYSEQFF.

This clonotype was seen a handful of times. This sequence joins TRBV29-1 and TRBJ2-5; 8 bases are shared with TRBD1. Germline V CDR1 and CDR2: SQVTM, ANQGSEA. V was clipped by 7 bases and J by 5 bases; unmatched bases: 3. The CDR3 has 11 residues. The CDR3 region is CSGTGRETQYF. The CDR3 DNA is TGCAGCGGGACAGGGCGGGAGACCCAGTACTTC.

This clonotype showed up just a few times. The J gene is TRBJ2-1, the V gene TRBV6-5, with a possible D match to TRBD1 (6 bases). CDR1 and CDR2 (germline): MNHEY, SVGAGI. The germline V and J ends were trimmed by 6 bases and 7 bases, with 7 bases remaining between them. CDR3 length: 11 amino acids. CDR3 DNA: TGTGCCAGCAGAGACAGGAATGAGCAGTTCTTC. It yields the protein CASRDRNEQFF.

This clonotype was observed a few times. The V and J genes are TRBV7-9 and TRBJ2-2; no firm D call. Germline V gives CDR1 SEHNR, CDR2 FQNEAQ (reference sequence). The CDR3 is 13 residues long. Trimming left V 1 base short and J 5 bases short, with 5 bases between. The CDR3 DNA reads as TGTGCCAGCAGCTTAGAGTGGACCGGGGAGCTGTTTTTT. This gives the protein CASSLEWTGELFF.

This clonotype was counted a few times. Just one base apart from a much larger clone, this may be a read error. This rearrangement joins TRBV21-1 to TRBJ1-1; the table calls TRBD1, which could not be checked here. TRBV21-1 is labeled a pseudogene. This CDR3 comprises 13 residues. The CDR3 protein is CASRGQGNTEAFF. CDR3 in DNA: TGTGCCAGCAGAGGACAGGGGAACACTGAAGCTTTCTTT.

This clonotype was observed a few times. The chain carries TRBV18 and TRBJ2-7; maybe TRBD1 (6 bases). Germline CDR1 reads KGHSH; CDR2 reads LQKENI. The germline V and J ends were trimmed by 1 base and 1 base, with 8 bases remaining between them. This CDR3 spans 14 amino acids. The CDR3 DNA follows: TGTGCCAGCTCACCACAAGGACAGTCCTACGAGCAGTACTTC. Amino acids: CASSPQGQSYEQYF.

This clonotype was counted a few times. This chain joins TRBV6-1 and TRBJ2-7; TRBD1 matches at 7 bases. The CDR3 totals 14 residues. With V trimmed by 4 bases and J by 4 bases, 7 bases remained unmatched. CDR1 is MNHNS, CDR2 SASEGT, per germline. CDR3 loop: CASSVTGTMYEQYF. CDR3 bases: TGTGCCAGCAGTGTGACAGGGACGATGTACGAGCAGTACTTC.

The chain links TRBV7-2 to TRBJ1-1, with D perhaps matching TRBD1 (5 bases). The CDR3 sequence is 12 residues long. The V end was cut by 3 bases, the J end by 6 bases, with 8 bases between. The germline V gene has CDR1 SGHTA and CDR2 FQGNSA. CDR3 DNA: TGTGCCAGCAGCTTTACGGGGGCTGAAGCTTTCTTT. Translating gives CASSFTGAEAFF.

This clonotype was counted only a few times. CDR3 coding DNA: TGTGCCAGCAGCCAACAGGGGCCGCGGTCCGATACGCAGTATTTT. Translation: CASSQQGPRSDTQYF. J is TRBJ2-3 and V is TRBV28; 7 bases are a match to TRBD1. Losses at the gene ends were 6 bases for V and 6 bases for J; bases not matched to a gene: 12. Germline V gene data show CDR1 as MDHEN and CDR2 as SYDVKM. The CDR3 is made up of 15 amino acids.

V usage is TRBV2 and J usage is TRBJ2-4; 8 positions agree with TRBD1. CDR1 SNHLY and CDR2 FYNNEI come from the germline V gene. After removal of 10 bases from V and 1 base from J, the junction contained 9 bases not matched to a gene. CDR3 length: 15 residues. The CDR3 region is CATTGQGAAKNIQYF. The CDR3 DNA is TGTGCCACGACGGGGCAGGGGGCTGCCAAAAACATTCAGTACTTC.

The rearrangement uses TRBV18 and TRBJ2-2; no reliable D call. Between the trimmed V and J ends, which lost 3 bases and 0 bases, there was a span of 5 bases. There are 14 residues in the CDR3. Germline V lookup: CDR1 KGHSH, CDR2 LQKENI. The CDR3 bases are TGTGCCAGCTCACCGACAACGAACACCGGGGAGCTGTTTTTT. Its protein is CASSPTTNTGELFF.

The chain employs TRBV30 and TRBJ2-3; D ambiguous. The germline V gene encodes CDR1 GTSNPN and CDR2 SVGIG (reference sequence). The V end was cut by 0 bases, the J end by 1 base, with 5 bases between. The CDR3 contains 13 residues. In nucleotides, the CDR3 is TGTGCCTGGAGTGTAAAGGGCACAGATACGCAGTATTTT. Residues: CAWSVKGTDTQYF.

Ten or more counts support this clonotype. This rearrangement joins TRBV12-3 or TRBV12-4 to TRBJ1-5; D might be TRBD1 (6 bases). V lost 6 bases to trimming and J lost 5 bases, with 14 bases between them. This CDR3 spans 14 amino acids. The CDR3 region is CASSPVAGDQPQHF. In nucleotides, the CDR3 is TGTGCCAGCAGCCCCGTGGCAGGGGATCAGCCCCAGCATTTT.